This T cell receptor (beta chain) emerged from a study of T cell repertoires in cytomegalovirus infection. Comment on this clonotype: What it recognizes is unknown.

TCRdb reprocessed the reads with MiXCR, giving one entry per CDR3 protein. This table has roughly 920,000 distinct CDR3 sequences, around 30% appearing once. V was clipped by 3 bases and J by 7 bases, with 18 bases between them. Germline CDR1 is SNHLY and CDR2 is FYNNEI. The CDR3 has 15 amino acids. The sample consisted of cultured CD8+ T cells from PBMCs, taken from culture after CMV antigen stimulation. The rearrangement links TRBV2 to TRBJ1-2; D is perhaps TRBD1 (5 bases). The sequence was collected from a human donor in good health (CMV status not recorded). Some clones in this sample may be carry-over from other donors' samples. The CDR3 coding sequence is TGTGCCAGCAGTGAGTGGGGGTTGAGGGCGCGTGGCTACACCTTC. Its protein is CASSEWGLRARGYTF.